Reported below is one T cell receptor beta chain. Its specificity is unknown. TCRdb keeps only in-frame clones here, not all; method: immunoSEQ multiplex PCR. This sample has roughly 140,000 clones, with around 90% found just once. The record originates from a study of cytomegalovirus exposure and HLA in healthy donors. This CDR3 spans 16 amino acids. The V gene lost 1 base and the J gene lost 0 bases, with 15 bases spanning the gap. CDR1 and CDR2 from the germline V gene are SQVTM and ANQGSEA. Broader study findings: Confirmation in vitro established that a few CMV-associated chains were specific for CMV antigens. Altogether, some 160 TCR beta chains were recorded as cytomegalovirus-associated. While the bulk of TCR sequences proved rare, some public TCRs turned up in many donors.

The donors were members of the validation cohort, which comprised more than 90 subjects and was separate from the first cohort of 666 subjects. The sample consisted of PBMCs. The V call is TRBV29-1, the J call TRBJ2-5; the D is unclear. The receptor was derived from a woman aged 18-29 years in good health and CMV-seropositive. In DNA form, the CDR3 reads TGCAGCGTTGAAGTAGTCCCTAGGCGGTACCAAGAGACCCAGTACTTC. Residues: CSVEVVPRRYQETQYF. The variable domain in full, with the rest retrieved from reference TRBV29-1 and TRBJ2-5, is SAVISQKPSRDICQRGTSLTIQCQVDSQVTMMFWYRQQPGQSLTLIATANQGSEATYESGFVIDKFPISRPNLTFSTLTVSNMSPEDSSIYLCSVEVVPRRYQETQYFGPGTRLLVL.